Following are 11 T cell receptor beta chains from one sample sequenced in a study of T cells after yellow fever vaccination (dated by TCRdb to between 2018 and 2021). The library was built by means of 5' RACE. Sequencing instrument: Illumina NovaSeq 6000. TCRdb took the public reads, trimmed them with fastp at Q25, ran MiXCR for clone calling and kept in-frame beta chains. For every CDR3 protein sequence, its rows merge into one entry that carries the most common genes and DNA. This sample gives 250,000 to 300,000 distinct CDR3 sequences in total; around 5.2% of them show up just once. The ten largest clones add up to less than 3.5% of the sample. In the paper's terms, the treatment or condition label means: live attenuated yellow fever vaccine strain. The starting material was CD4+ T cells sorted from PBMCs, obtained on the day of the yellow fever booster vaccination. These receptors originate from a man aged 18 to 29 who received the YFV17D yellow fever vaccine.

This clonotype came up many times. This chain joins TRBV6-5 and TRBJ1-5; D may be TRBD1 (6 bases). Germline CDR1 is MNHEY and CDR2 is SVGAGI. Trimming removed 4 bases from V and 5 bases from J, with 12 bases in between. This CDR3 contains 14 residues. This chain's CDR3 is CASSSQGRDQPQHF. The CDR3 bases are TGTGCCAGCAGTTCACAGGGCCGTGATCAGCCCCAGCATTTT.

This clonotype has a count of ten or more. The chain has TRBV7-9 and TRBJ2-3; D gene ambiguous. V lost 5 bases, J lost 2 bases, and 11 bases lay in between. Germline CDR1 is SEHNR and CDR2 is FQNEAQ (reference sequence). The CDR3 consists of 14 residues. The CDR3 region is CASSPRALTDTQYF. The DNA for the CDR3 is TGTGCCAGCAGCCCCCGGGCCCTCACAGATACGCAGTATTTT.

This clonotype was detected many times. The chain employs TRBV30 and TRBJ1-5, with a weak D call TRBD1 (6 bases). The CDR3 loop spans 13 amino acids. CDR1 is GTSNPN and CDR2 is SVGIG in the germline V gene (reference sequence). Trimming removed 3 bases from V and 6 bases from J, with 12 bases in between. CDR3 residues: CAWRVQGGQPQHF. Here the CDR3 DNA reads TGTGCCTGGAGAGTACAGGGAGGTCAGCCCCAGCATTTT.

The V call is TRBV20-1, the J call TRBJ2-5, with 15 nucleotides matching TRBD2. Per germline, CDR1 DFQATT and CDR2 SNEGSKA (reference sequence). This CDR3 spans 17 amino acids. After removal of 6 bases from V and 7 bases from J, the junction contained 15 bases not matched to a gene. This chain's CDR3 is CSAQWGTSGGTAGTQYF. The CDR3 DNA sequence: TGCAGTGCCCAGTGGGGGACTAGCGGGGGGACGGCAGGGACCCAGTACTTC.

This clonotype came up many times. The V call is TRBV27, the J call TRBJ2-5; D call uncertain. Trimming stripped 4 bases from V and 4 bases from J, with 13 bases between. The germline V gene has CDR1 MNHEY and CDR2 SMNVEV (reference sequence). This CDR3 is 14 amino acids long. CDR3 sequence reads: CASSSPASLETQYF. DNA of the CDR3: TGTGCCAGCAGTTCCCCGGCGAGCCTAGAGACCCAGTACTTC.

J is TRBJ2-7 and V is TRBV4-3; a possible D gene is TRBD1 (5 bases). The germline CDR1 and CDR2 sequences are LGHNA and YSLEER. The CDR3 has 14 amino acids. Trimming removed 0 bases at V and 3 bases at J, with 9 bases between. CDR3 in DNA: TGCGCCAGCAGCCAAGATCACAGGATCTACGAGCAGTACTTC. Its translation: CASSQDHRIYEQYF.

This clonotype was recorded many times. J is TRBJ1-2 and V is TRBV6-2 or TRBV6-3; 10 positions match TRBD1. Germline V gene data show CDR1 as MNHEY and CDR2 as SVGEGT. J was trimmed by 3 bases and V by 5 bases; bases with no gene match: 15. The CDR3 covers 18 residues. The DNA of the CDR3 is TGTGCCAGCAGTCCTCCGGGACAGGGGACCCTCCATCACTATGGCTACACCTTC. Translation: CASSPPGQGTLHHYGYTF.

This clonotype has at least ten counts. V usage is TRBV2 and J usage is TRBJ2-3, with 9 bases that match TRBD1. CDR1 is SNHLY and CDR2 is FYNNEI in the germline V gene. V dropped 6 bases and J dropped 12; count of bases not matched to a gene: 10. The CDR3 is 13 amino acids. CDR3 amino acids: CASSGDRDTRQYF. The CDR3 DNA follows: TGTGCCAGCAGCGGGGACAGGGATACACGACAGTATTTT.

This clonotype was counted only a few times. The chain is built from TRBV18 and TRBJ2-7; D may match TRBD1 or TRBD2 (6 bases each). This CDR3 contains 13 residues. Germline-derived CDR1 and CDR2 are KGHSH and LQKENI. The CDR3 spells CASSPTTQGRWDV. The CDR3 DNA follows: TGTGCCAGCTCACCTACCACTCAGGGGAGGTGGGACGTC.

This rearrangement joins TRBV6-5 to TRBJ2-1; 9 bases are a match to TRBD1. Germline V gives CDR1 MNHEY, CDR2 SVGAGI. V was clipped by 6 bases and J by 10 bases; unmatched bases: 13. The CDR3 length is 15 residues. The chain's CDR3 is CASSSGTGLIWEQFF. As DNA, the CDR3 is TGTGCCAGCAGCTCCGGGACAGGGTTGATTTGGGAGCAGTTCTTC.

At least ten counts were recorded for this clonotype. V is TRBV7-2 and J is TRBJ2-1; D ambiguous. V was trimmed by 5 bases and J by 6 bases, leaving 5 bases between them. The CDR3 covers 11 residues. CDR1 is SGHTA and CDR2 is FQGNSA in the germline V gene. CDR3 residues: CASSPANEQFF. CDR3 coding DNA: TGTGCCAGCAGCCCCGCCAATGAGCAGTTCTTC. Full variable domain (rest looked up from reference TRBV7-2 and TRBJ2-1): GAGVSQSPSNKVTEKGKDVELRCDPISGHTALYWYRQSLGQGLEFLIYFQGNSAPDKSGLPSDRFSAERTGGSVSTLTIQRTQQEDSAVYLCASSPANEQFFGPGTRLTVL.